This is a list of T cell receptor beta chains from one sample in a study of tumor-infiltrating lymphocytes in localized non-small cell lung cancer. The data were produced by immunoSEQ multiplex PCR, yet TCRdb's version contains in-frame clones alone and is incomplete. The sample holds 8,000 to 10,000 clones, 70% to 85% seen once. The source material was lung tumor tissue. The receptors originated from a human donor with non-small cell lung cancer. Both conserved end residues are trimmed from each CDR3. For some rows the clone size is stated as once, few or many, or as a class when expanded; others skip it.

clone_size j_call v_call cdr3_aa
few TRBJ2-7 TRBV5-1 ASSAEWGLAGGSSYEQY
few TRBJ1-5 TRBV5-1 ASSPYSNQPQH
. TRBJ1-2 TRBV29-1 SGQVGYGYT
. TRBJ2-3 TRBV19 ATASPGTGDTDTQY
. TRBJ1-2 TRBV2 ASSGDRGPGYT
. TRBJ2-5 TRBV11-1 ASSPDRGETQY
. TRBJ2-3 TRBV4-1 ASSQVGLASDTQY
. TRBJ1-2 TRBV19 ASSIAAPGQGASNYGYT
. TRBJ2-3 TRBV7-6 ASSLSGGATDTQY
few TRBJ2-5 TRBV18 ASSGRDRDVETQY
. TRBJ2-7 TRBV4-2 ASSQDGGQAIEQY
. TRBJ2-7 TRBV2 ASSRDRGYEQY
few TRBJ1-2 TRBV7-9 ASSLARQGGT
. TRBJ2-1 TRBV5-1 ASSLKSGTGYNEQF
. TRBJ2-1 TRBV4-3 ASSRTGTSVYNEQF
. TRBJ1-6 TRBV11-3 ASSFEQGNSPLH
. TRBJ2-7 TRBV28 ASSLDRGRYEQY
. TRBJ1-6 TRBV30 AWRETGRDNSPLH
once TRBJ1-2 TRBV7-2 ASSFATGQGSGYT
. TRBJ2-1 TRBV18 ASSPGESEQF